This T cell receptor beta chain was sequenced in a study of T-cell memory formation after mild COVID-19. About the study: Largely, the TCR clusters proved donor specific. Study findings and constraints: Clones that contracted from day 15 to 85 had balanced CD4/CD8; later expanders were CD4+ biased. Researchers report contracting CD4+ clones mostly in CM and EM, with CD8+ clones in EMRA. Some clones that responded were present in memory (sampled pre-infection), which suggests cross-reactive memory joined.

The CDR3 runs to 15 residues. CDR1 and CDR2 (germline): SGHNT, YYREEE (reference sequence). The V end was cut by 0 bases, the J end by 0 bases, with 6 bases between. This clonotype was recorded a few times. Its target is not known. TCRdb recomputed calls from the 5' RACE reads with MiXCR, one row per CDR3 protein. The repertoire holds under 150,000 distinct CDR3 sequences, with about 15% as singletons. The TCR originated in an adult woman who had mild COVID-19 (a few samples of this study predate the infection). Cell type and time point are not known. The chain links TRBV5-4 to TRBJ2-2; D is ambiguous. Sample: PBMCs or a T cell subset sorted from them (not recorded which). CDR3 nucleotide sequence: TGTGCCAGCAGCTTGGCTCAGGCGAACACCGGGGAGCTGTTTTTT. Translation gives CASSLAQANTGELFF.